The 15 T cell receptor beta chains presented below share a single source sample, sequenced in a study of OX40 agonist ivuxolimab in advanced cancers. The method was immunoSEQ multiplex PCR; TCRdb's version includes in-frame clones alone and lacks a portion of them. The repertoire includes roughly 17,000 clones, approximately 86% of them detected once, and around 3.9% sits in the top ten. Specimen: CD4+ or CD8+ T cells sorted from blood, collected in a trial of the OX40 agonist ivuxolimab. All receptors come from an adult with an advanced solid tumor such as melanoma, head and neck, liver or kidney cancer.

This chain links TRBV11-2 with TRBJ2-3; 7 bases are shared with TRBD1. The CDR3 is 15 amino acids. The germline V gene encodes CDR1 SGHAT and CDR2 FQNNGV. V gave up 5 bases and J gave up 1 base; unmatched junction bases: 6. The chain's CDR3 is CASSEQGWGTDTQYF. The CDR3 nucleotides read TGTGCCAGCAGCGAACAGGGGTGGGGCACAGATACGCAGTATTTT.

This chain connects TRBV19 to TRBJ1-1; no definite D call. CDR3 size: 15 residues. With 2 bases removed from V and 1 base from J, the gap between germline ends came to 11 bases. From germline, CDR1 is LNHDA and CDR2 SQIVND (reference sequence). CDR3 in amino acids: CASSIYRQANTEAFF. The CDR3 DNA follows: TGTGCCAGTAGTATATATCGGCAGGCGAACACTGAAGCTTTCTTT.

This sequence joins TRBV7-9 and TRBJ2-7, with D tentatively TRBD1 (6 bases). The V end was cut by 5 bases, the J end by 3 bases, with 14 bases between. The CDR3 sequence is 14 residues long. The germline V gene has CDR1 SEHNR and CDR2 FQNEAQ (reference sequence). The CDR3 DNA is TGTGCCAGCAGCCAGTGGGGGACAATCTACGAGCAGTACTTC. It specifies CASSQWGTIYEQYF.

Points on this clone: An end of the junction differs from the germline gene, which may be a read error. The chain joins TRBV7-9 to TRBJ2-7, with no clear D. Looked up from germline, CDR1 is SEHNR and CDR2 is FQNEAQ (reference sequence). The CDR3 is made up of 12 amino acids. CDR3 DNA sequence: TGTGCCAGCAGCTTAGCGAATTACGGGCAGTACTTC. Its protein is CASSLANYGQYF.

The chain recombines TRBV30 with TRBJ2-3, with 14 bases lining up with TRBD2. CDR1 is GTSNPN, CDR2 SVGIG, per germline (reference sequence). V gave up 3 bases and J gave up 1 base; unmatched junction bases: 3. The CDR3 loop spans 16 amino acids. CDR3 sequence (DNA): TGTGCCTGGAGCCCGGGACTAGCGGGGGGCACAGATACGCAGTATTTT. It encodes CAWSPGLAGGTDTQYF. The variable domain in full, with the rest retrieved from reference TRBV30 and TRBJ2-3, is SQTIHQWPATLVQPVGSPLSLECTVEGTSNPNLYWYRQAAGRGLQLLFYSVGIGQISSEVPQNLSASRPQDRQFILSSKKLLLSDSGFYLCAWSPGLAGGTDTQYFGPGTRLTVL.

This chain joins TRBV7-2 and TRBJ2-2, with TRBD2 identical over 13 bases. This CDR3 is 18 amino acids long. With 6 bases clipped from V and 7 bases from J, the junction kept 14 bases outside the gene matches. Germline V gene lookup returns CDR1 SGHTA and CDR2 FQGNSA. CDR3 in amino acids: CASSPLGRTSGRGGELFF. Written as DNA, the CDR3 is TGTGCCAGCAGTCCACTCGGAAGGACTAGCGGGAGAGGCGGGGAGCTGTTTTTT.

The V and J genes are TRBV28 and TRBJ1-6; D possibly corresponds to TRBD1 (5 bases). The CDR3 covers 14 residues. Trimming cost V 6 bases and J 5 bases, with 11 bases left between them. Germline V gene data show CDR1 as MDHEN and CDR2 as SYDVKM. The CDR3 region has the DNA TGTGCCAGCAGCTTCGGACATGATAATTCACCCCTCCACTTT. Translating it yields CASSFGHDNSPLHF.

This clone appeared a single time. The chain carries TRBV30 and TRBJ2-4; 9 bases map to TRBD1. The CDR3 totals 14 residues. The V gene's germline CDR1 is GTSNPN and CDR2 SVGIG (reference sequence). V lost 3 bases and J lost 7; bases outside the gene matches: 7. CDR3 DNA sequence: TGTGCCTGGAGCGCCGGGACAGGGAAGAACATTCAGTACTTC. Its protein is CAWSAGTGKNIQYF.

This clone has a handful of counts. Written as DNA, the CDR3 is TGTGCCTGTGGACGGGACTATGGCTACACCTTC. This sequence encodes CACGRDYGYTF. V usage is TRBV30 and J usage is TRBJ1-2; D remains ambiguous. The CDR3 length is 11 residues. Between the trimmed V and J ends, which lost 6 bases and 3 bases, there was a span of 8 bases. From germline, CDR1 is GTSNPN and CDR2 SVGIG (reference sequence).

This clone showed up just once. A junction boundary mismatches the germline segment, possibly from a read error. The chain links TRBV20-1 to TRBJ1-2; D is unclear. The germline CDR1 and CDR2 sequences are DFQATT and SNEGSKA (reference sequence). The CDR3 is made up of 10 amino acids. The CDR3 sequence: CSARETGYAF. CDR3 nucleotides: TGCAGTGCTAGAGAGACCGGTTACGCCTTC.

The chain joins TRBV10-3 to TRBJ2-1, with 13 positions matching TRBD2. The CDR3 runs 15 residues. From germline, CDR1 is ENHRY and CDR2 SYGVKD. V lost 6 bases and J lost 5; bases outside the gene matches: 4. CDR3: CAISSGTSGNNEQFF. Here the CDR3 DNA reads TGTGCCATCAGCTCCGGGACTAGCGGGAACAATGAGCAGTTCTTC.

CDR3 sequence: CASSPPTGSYGYTF. CDR3 sequence (DNA): TGTGCCAGCAGCCCCCCGACAGGGAGTTATGGCTACACCTTC. The rearrangement uses TRBV28 and TRBJ1-2; TRBD1 matches 7 bases. CDR3 length: 14 amino acids. J lost 5 bases, V lost 6 bases, and 9 bases had no gene match. Germline V gene lookup returns CDR1 MDHEN and CDR2 SYDVKM.

This rearrangement joins TRBV28 to TRBJ2-5; D perhaps matches TRBD1 (6 bases). This CDR3 spans 13 amino acids. Germline loops: CDR1 MDHEN, CDR2 SYDVKM. Between the trimmed V and J ends, which lost 7 bases and 3 bases, there was a span of 12 bases. In nucleotides, the CDR3 is TGTGCCAGCATCAGGGGAAGAGAAGAGACCCAGTACTTC. As protein: CASIRGREETQYF.

The chain has TRBV5-4 and TRBJ2-5, with D tentatively TRBD1 (7 bases). The CDR3 spans 13 residues. CDR1 is SGHNT and CDR2 is YYREEE in the germline V gene (reference sequence). Trimming removed 4 bases from V and 4 bases from J, with 11 bases in between. CDR3 amino acids: CASSNRGGETQYF. Here the CDR3 DNA reads TGTGCCAGCAGCAACAGGGGAGGAGAGACCCAGTACTTC.

This clone showed up just a few times. V usage is TRBV30 and J usage is TRBJ2-6; no firm D call. CDR1 and CDR2 from the germline V gene are GTSNPN and SVGIG (reference sequence). V shed 0 bases and J shed 4 bases, with 13 bases lying between them. The CDR3 is 16 amino acids. The CDR3 here is CAWSVKARTGANVLTF. DNA of the CDR3: TGTGCCTGGAGTGTAAAGGCCCGCACCGGGGCCAACGTCCTGACTTTC.